These 10 T cell receptor beta chains were sequenced from one sample in a study of cytomegalovirus exposure and HLA in healthy donors. It was with 60 Vbeta and 13 Jbeta primers that the PCR ran. TCRdb's table, derived via immunoSEQ multiplex PCR, lists solely in-frame clones and lacks some. Found here are more than 100,000 clones, approximately 76% of them singletons; the top ten hold around 30%. What was sequenced was PBMCs. These receptors came from a man aged 60 to 75 in good health and CMV-seropositive.

The rearrangement joins TRBV18 to TRBJ2-7, with D tentatively TRBD1 (5 bases). The germline gives CDR1 KGHSH, CDR2 LQKENI. This CDR3 spans 18 amino acids. The ends were cut back, 1 base at V and 2 bases at J, with 21 bases in the middle. In DNA form, the CDR3 reads TGTGCCAGCTCACCACTAAATGTGTTACAGGACAATACCTACGAGCAGTACTTC. It is translated as CASSPLNVLQDNTYEQYF.

The rearrangement uses TRBV7-8 and TRBJ2-2, with 7 bases fitting TRBD2. CDR1 is SGHVS, CDR2 FQNEAQ, per germline. The ends lost 3 bases at V and 6 bases at J; junction bases unmatched: 16. This CDR3 has 18 amino acids. CDR3 coding DNA: TGTGCCAGCAGCTTTTTCGGGAGGAATTTTAGGGGAGCCGGGGAGCTGTTTTTT. It yields the protein CASSFFGRNFRGAGELFF.

The CDR3 sequence is CASSLEFQGGSYNSPLHF. The CDR3 DNA reads as TGCGCCAGCAGCTTGGAATTCCAGGGTGGGTCCTATAATTCACCCCTCCACTTT. The chain carries TRBV5-1 and TRBJ1-6, with a possible D match to TRBD1 (5 bases). CDR3 length equals 18 residues. Germline assignment: CDR1 SGHRS and CDR2 YFSETQ. V gave up 0 bases and J gave up 1 base, with 14 bases separating them.

J is TRBJ2-2 and V is TRBV12-2; TRBD2 was called by the table and not checked on the DNA. TRBV12-2 is a listed pseudogene. This CDR3 comprises 17 residues. Written as DNA, the CDR3 is TGTGCAAGTCGCTTATTTCCTAGAGCGGCGAACACCGGGGAGCTGTTTTTT. Its protein product is CASRLFPRAANTGELFF.

This chain connects TRBV6-1 to TRBJ1-3; 9 positions agree with TRBD1. The CDR3 loop spans 14 amino acids. Trimming took 8 bases from V and 4 from J; bases not matched to a gene: 6. Germline CDR1 is MNHNS and CDR2 is SASEGT. In nucleotides, the CDR3 is TGTGCCAGCGGAGAACAGGGGGCAGGAAACACCATATATTTT. It translates to CASGEQGAGNTIYF.

This rearrangement joins TRBV5-1 to TRBJ2-7, with 16 nucleotides matching TRBD2. V dropped 2 bases and J dropped 2; count of bases not matched to a gene: 10. This CDR3 region has 19 residues. CDR1 is SGHRS, CDR2 YFSETQ, per germline. In nucleotides, the CDR3 is TGCGCCAGCAGCTTCCGCGGGGGGACTAGCGGGGGGGACCCCTACGAGCAGTACTTC. The encoded protein is CASSFRGGTSGGDPYEQYF.

The rearrangement links TRBV6-1 to TRBJ1-1; D uncertain. Germline values: CDR1 MNHNS, CDR2 SASEGT. Trimming left V 7 bases short and J 1 base short, with 4 bases between. This CDR3 spans 11 amino acids. For the CDR3, the DNA is TGTGCCAGCAACGGGAACACTGAAGCTTTCTTT. As protein: CASNGNTEAFF.

This clone was seen only a few times. The chain uses TRBV6-5 and TRBJ1-2; D is perhaps TRBD1 (5 bases). V was trimmed by 6 bases and J by 7 bases, leaving 21 bases between them. The CDR3 sequence is 15 residues long. Germline assignment: CDR1 MNHEY and CDR2 SVGAGI. The CDR3 reads CASRVEALGGGGYTF. In nucleotides, the CDR3 is TGTGCCAGCAGGGTCGAAGCGCTGGGGGGGGGTGGCTACACCTTC.

V is TRBV10-3 and J is TRBJ2-1; TRBD2 matches 8 bases. Germline lookup yields CDR1 ENHRY and CDR2 SYGVKD. Trimming removed 10 bases from V and 0 bases from J; junction bases left unmatched: 11. This CDR3 comprises 16 residues. This chain's CDR3 is CAKIREGRGSYNEQFF. For the CDR3, the DNA is TGTGCCAAAATACGGGAGGGTCGGGGCTCCTACAATGAGCAGTTCTTC.

The CDR3 nucleotides are TGTGCCAGCAGCGCCCGAGGTCGCTATGGCTACACCTTC. It specifies CASSARGRYGYTF. The chain combines TRBV7-2 with TRBJ1-2; D gene unclear. The CDR3 runs to 13 residues. The V gene lost 5 bases and the J gene lost 4 bases, with 11 bases spanning the gap. Germline V gene data show CDR1 as SGHTA and CDR2 as FQGNSA.